This passage covers 10 T cell receptor beta chains from one sample sequenced in a study of shared clonotypes between healthy human individuals. The protocol was immunoSEQ multiplex PCR, while the TCRdb copy is restricted to in-frame clones and leaves out a portion. Of 2,500,000 or so clones in the sample, roughly 93% were seen once. Sequencing used naive CD4+ T cells from PBMCs. Subset reported: CD45RA+ positively selected. The source is a man aged 18 to 35 in good health. Some clones in this sample may be carry-over from other donors' samples.

V usage is TRBV30 and J usage is TRBJ1-2; 9 bases agree with TRBD1. Germline CDR1 reads GTSNPN; CDR2 reads SVGIG (reference sequence). The CDR3 has 14 amino acids. The junction had 3 bases not matched to a gene; V was cut back by 2 bases and J by 2 bases. The DNA of the CDR3 is TGTGCCTGGAGTTGGGACAGGGCGAACTATGGCTACACCTTC. Amino acids: CAWSWDRANYGYTF.

Comment on this clone: The same CDR3 arises from other DNA sequences in this sample as well. This sequence joins TRBV28 and TRBJ1-6; TRBD1 matches at 10 bases. V trimming: 2 bases; J trimming: 4 bases; junction bases outside the gene matches: 2. The CDR3 sequence is 16 residues long. The germline V gene has CDR1 MDHEN and CDR2 SYDVKM. This chain's CDR3 is CASSLVGQGYNSPLHF. The CDR3 DNA sequence: TGTGCCAGCAGTTTAGTGGGACAGGGGTATAATTCACCCCTCCACTTT.

This CDR3 is CASSSSGRAFGANVLTF. The CDR3, as DNA: TGTGCCAGCAGCTCTAGCGGGAGGGCCTTTGGGGCCAACGTCCTGACTTTC. V and J are TRBV5-4 and TRBJ2-6; TRBD2 aligns across 12 bases. The CDR3 runs 17 residues. CDR1 is SGHNT and CDR2 is YYREEE in the germline V gene (reference sequence). V shed 3 bases and J 3 bases; nucleotides not matched to a gene: 4.

This clone has a handful of counts. This sequence joins TRBV6-5 and TRBJ1-1; D unresolved. The CDR3 runs 12 residues. In germline, CDR1 is MNHEY, CDR2 SVGAGI. V dropped 7 bases and J dropped 7 bases, with 13 bases sitting between them. CDR3 coding DNA: TGTGCCAGCATCCCGGTACTGGGTGAAGCTTTCTTT. Translated: CASIPVLGEAFF.

The J gene is TRBJ2-5, the V gene TRBV25-1; D gene uncertain. The CDR3 extends over 12 amino acids. Per germline, CDR1 MGHDK and CDR2 SYGVNS. Trimming left V 5 bases short and J 5 bases short, with 9 bases between. CDR3 nucleotide sequence: TGTGCCAGCAGTTTGTTCGGGGAGACCCAGTACTTC. This translates into CASSLFGETQYF.

This clone was found once. The V gene is TRBV28, the J gene TRBJ2-7; 8 bases are a match to TRBD1. The CDR3 is 15 residues long. The J segment lost 2 bases and the V segment lost 3 bases, leaving 6 bases of the junction unmatched. CDR1 is MDHEN, CDR2 SYDVKM, per germline. The CDR3 region has the DNA TGTGCCAGCAGTTTGCCCGGGACAGGACCCTACGAGCAGTACTTC. As protein: CASSLPGTGPYEQYF.

V and J are TRBV7-3 and TRBJ2-7, with a weak D call TRBD1 (5 bases). Germline lookup yields CDR1 SGHTA and CDR2 FQGTGA. Trimming took 1 base from V and 5 from J, leaving 15 bases between them. CDR3 length: 15 amino acids. The DNA of the CDR3 is TGTGCCAGCAGCTTAATTGGCCAGGGTGGACACGAGCAGTACTTC. The encoded protein is CASSLIGQGGHEQYF.

CDR3 bases: TGCAGCGCCGGGACTTGGGAGACCCAGTACTTC. Encoded protein: CSAGTWETQYF. The V call is TRBV29-1, the J call TRBJ2-5; TRBD2 might be the D (6 bases). Per the germline V gene, CDR1 is SQVTM and CDR2 is ANQGSEA. CDR3 length: 11 amino acids. Trimming removed 7 bases at V and 5 bases at J, with 11 bases between.

The rearrangement links TRBV5-6 to TRBJ2-2; 13 bases fit TRBD2. The CDR3 is 16 residues long. Germline lookup yields CDR1 SGHDT and CDR2 YYEEEE. The trim removed 4 bases at V and 6 bases at J, leaving 6 bases unmatched. This CDR3 is CASSLGLAGSPGELFF. CDR3 in DNA: TGTGCCAGCAGCCTGGGACTAGCGGGAAGTCCCGGGGAGCTGTTTTTT. The full variable domain, with the rest looked up from reference TRBV5-6 and TRBJ2-2, is DAGVTQSPTHLIKTRGQQVTLRCSPKSGHDTVSWYQQALGQGPQFIFQYYEEEERQRGNFPDRFSGHQFPNYSSELNVNALLLGDSALYLCASSLGLAGSPGELFFGEGSRLTVL.

The chain combines TRBV2 with TRBJ1-3; 7 bases are shared with TRBD1. The ends lost 2 bases at V and 3 bases at J; junction bases unmatched: 1. The CDR3 loop spans 14 amino acids. Germline V gene lookup returns CDR1 SNHLY and CDR2 FYNNEI. The CDR3 DNA follows: TGTGCCAGCAGTGAATGGACAGGTGGAAACACCATATATTTT. This encodes CASSEWTGGNTIYF.